The TCR beta chain described here comes from a study of CD8 T cells in ankylosing spondylitis. The study, taken as a whole, reports: Significant enrichment of disease-linked clones was reportedly seen in matched ankylosing spondylitis synovial fluid.

Unmatched junction bases numbered 8, after V lost 4 bases and J lost 3 bases. The CDR3 loop spans 14 amino acids. Germline V gene data show CDR1 as DFQATT and CDR2 as SNEGSKA (reference sequence). This clonotype was seen ten or more times. Its antigen is still unknown. Via MiXCR, TCRdb re-called the 5' RACE reads, giving one row per CDR3 protein. The table records 130,000 or so distinct CDR3 sequences, about 7% of them present only once. Sequenced input: blood, either unsorted or a sorted T cell fraction (not recorded which). This chain links TRBV20-1 with TRBJ2-7, with 8 positions matching TRBD1. The origin of this receptor is a male donor with ankylosing spondylitis or in good health (not recorded which). This CDR3 is CSANPGTGSYEQYF. The CDR3 region has the DNA TGCAGTGCTAACCCCGGGACAGGCAGCTACGAGCAGTACTTC.